There are a few counts of the clone carrying this T cell receptor beta chain. What it binds is unknown. The repertoire was sequenced with immunoSEQ multiplex PCR; TCRdb's copy has only in-frame clones and lacks some. The data show tens of thousands of clones, more than 60% seen once. Before any sequencing was done, the ViraFEST assay used viral peptide pools to expand antigen-specific CD4+ T cells. Scientists isolated CD4+ T cells after a roughly nine-day culture period ended. Recipients of the vaccine had no prior SARS-CoV-2 infection and negative nucleocapsid antibodies. Some 2.2 million PBMC per well were cultured with approximately 10 IU/ml IL-2 and roughly 11 ug/ml peptides. On both days 3 and 7, half of the culture medium was replaced with IL-2 medium. The source of the sample is a study of vaccination effects on CD4 cells after COVID-19. Study conclusions and caveats: Healthy vaccine recipients' vaccine-induced clones were almost all SARS-CoV-2 mono-reactive. Infection- and vaccine-induced clones contracted markedly late after vaccination.

The TCR was taken from a human donor who received a COVID-19 vaccine. Here the sequenced sample was CD4+ T cells from PBMCs cultured with SARS-CoV-2 spike peptides, taken before COVID-19 vaccination.

The CDR3: CASSLLPDRGPGNTIYF. The DNA of the CDR3 is TGTGCCAGCAGCTTATTACCGGACAGGGGGCCTGGAAACACCATATATTTT. The chain employs TRBV7-2 and TRBJ1-3, with TRBD1 identical over 11 bases. The CDR3 sequence is 17 residues long. V trimming: 2 bases; J trimming: 2 bases; junction bases outside the gene matches: 5. Germline V CDR1 and CDR2: SGHTA, FQGNSA.